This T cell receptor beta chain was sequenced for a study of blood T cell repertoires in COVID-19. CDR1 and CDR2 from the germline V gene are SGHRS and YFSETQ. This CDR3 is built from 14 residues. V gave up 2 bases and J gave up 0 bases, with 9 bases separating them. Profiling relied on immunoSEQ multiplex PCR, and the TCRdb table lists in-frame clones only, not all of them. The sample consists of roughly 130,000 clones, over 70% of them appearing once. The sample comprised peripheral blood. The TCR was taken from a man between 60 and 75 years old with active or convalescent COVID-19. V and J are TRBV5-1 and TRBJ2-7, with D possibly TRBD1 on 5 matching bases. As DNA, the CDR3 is TGCGCCAGCAGCTTAGGGGTAAGCTCCTACGAGCAGTACTTC. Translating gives CASSLGVSSYEQYF.